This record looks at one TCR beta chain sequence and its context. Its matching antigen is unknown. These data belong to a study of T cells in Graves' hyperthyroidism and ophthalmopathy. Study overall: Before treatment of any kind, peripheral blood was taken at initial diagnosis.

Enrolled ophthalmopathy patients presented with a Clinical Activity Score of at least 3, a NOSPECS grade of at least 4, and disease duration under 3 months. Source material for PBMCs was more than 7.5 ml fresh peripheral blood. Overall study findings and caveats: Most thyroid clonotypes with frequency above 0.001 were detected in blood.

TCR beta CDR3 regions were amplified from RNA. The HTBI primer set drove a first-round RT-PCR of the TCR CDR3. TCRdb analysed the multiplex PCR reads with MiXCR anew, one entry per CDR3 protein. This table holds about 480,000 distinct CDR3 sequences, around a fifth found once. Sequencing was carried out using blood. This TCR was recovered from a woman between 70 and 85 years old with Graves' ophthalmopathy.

CDR3 coding DNA: TGTGCCAGCAGCCAAGCGCTATCAAACACCGGGGAGCTGTTTTTT. The encoded protein is CASSQALSNTGELFF. V and J are TRBV7-6 and TRBJ2-2; D is ambiguous. Germline V lookup: CDR1 SGHVS, CDR2 FNYEAQ. CDR3 size: 15 residues. Trimming took off 5 bases at V and 2 bases at J, with 12 bases between the two ends.